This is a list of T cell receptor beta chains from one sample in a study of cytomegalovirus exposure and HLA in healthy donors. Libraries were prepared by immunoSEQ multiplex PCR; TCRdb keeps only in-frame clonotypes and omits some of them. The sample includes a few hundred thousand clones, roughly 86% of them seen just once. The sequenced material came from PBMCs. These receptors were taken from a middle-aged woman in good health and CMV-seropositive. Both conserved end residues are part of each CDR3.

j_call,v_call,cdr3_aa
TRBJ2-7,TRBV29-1,CSVQRALAANYEQYF
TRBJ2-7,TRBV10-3,CAITSDLPDYEQYF
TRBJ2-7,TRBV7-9,CASSEVTGGYEQYF
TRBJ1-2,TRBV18,CASSPDSSNYGYTF
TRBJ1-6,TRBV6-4,CASSRDTNSPLHF
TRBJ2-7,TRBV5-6,CASSLESISYEQYF
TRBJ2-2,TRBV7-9,CASSLGGQTGELFF
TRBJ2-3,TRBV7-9,CASSPQELAEFTDTQYF
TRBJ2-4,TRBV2,CASSEGRLAGVVIQYF
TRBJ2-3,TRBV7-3,CASSLKATSGSTDTQYF
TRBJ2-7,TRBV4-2,CASSHADGLLSYEQYF
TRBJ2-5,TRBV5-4,CASSLAGGGIQETQYF
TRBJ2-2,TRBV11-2,CASSSRTGSGPGELFF
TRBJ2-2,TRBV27,CASAGTGWTGELFF
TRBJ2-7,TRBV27,CASSFGDRYEQYF
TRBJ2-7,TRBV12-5,CASGSGQSIYEQYF
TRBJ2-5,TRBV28,CAINSLEFGQQETQYF
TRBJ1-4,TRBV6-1,CASSGQGGVEKLFF
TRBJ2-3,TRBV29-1,CSVRGQGVTDTQYF
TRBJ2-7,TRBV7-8,CASSRISVSGTSGSYEQYF
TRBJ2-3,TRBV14,CASSQGGSLWADTQYF
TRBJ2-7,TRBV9,CASSVGGSTYEQYF
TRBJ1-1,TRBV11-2,CASSPSWGVRVTEAFF
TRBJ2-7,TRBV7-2,CASTLTSSGGFYEQYF
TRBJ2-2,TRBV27,CASSSRGGRTTGELFF
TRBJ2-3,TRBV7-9,CASETGGDTQYF
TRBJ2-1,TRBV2,CASSPMSGLAGYNEQFF
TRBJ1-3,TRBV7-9,CASSLRSRAISGNTIYF
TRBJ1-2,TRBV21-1,CASSKDSREVVGYTF
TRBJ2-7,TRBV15,CATSRGRTGHVNF
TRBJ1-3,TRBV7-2,CASSLTDRVSGNTIYF
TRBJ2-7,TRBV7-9,CASSVEYSSGSRVEQYF
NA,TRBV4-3,CASSQQAGGPFYEQYF
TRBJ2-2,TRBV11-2,CASSLDRVGTGELFF
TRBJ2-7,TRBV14,CASSQVGAGTYEQYF
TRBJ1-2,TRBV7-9,CSSSSLVQGFSGYTF
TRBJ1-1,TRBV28,CASSITGAWGTEAFF
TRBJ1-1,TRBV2,CASSEAGHPRVAFF
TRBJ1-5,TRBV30,CAWTRGGNQPQHF
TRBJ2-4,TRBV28,CASSSLPKNIQYF